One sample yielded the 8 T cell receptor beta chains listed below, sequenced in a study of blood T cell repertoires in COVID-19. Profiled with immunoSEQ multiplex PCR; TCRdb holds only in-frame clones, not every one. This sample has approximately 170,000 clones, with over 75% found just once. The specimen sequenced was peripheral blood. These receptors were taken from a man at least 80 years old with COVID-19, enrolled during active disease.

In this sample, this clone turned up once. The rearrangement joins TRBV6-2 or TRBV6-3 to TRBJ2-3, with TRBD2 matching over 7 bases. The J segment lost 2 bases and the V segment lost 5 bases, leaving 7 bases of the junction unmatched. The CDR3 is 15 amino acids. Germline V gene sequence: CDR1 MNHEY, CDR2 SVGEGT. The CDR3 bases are TGTGCCAGCAGTCCAAGCGGGGCGATCACAGATACGCAGTATTTT. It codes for CASSPSGAITDTQYF.

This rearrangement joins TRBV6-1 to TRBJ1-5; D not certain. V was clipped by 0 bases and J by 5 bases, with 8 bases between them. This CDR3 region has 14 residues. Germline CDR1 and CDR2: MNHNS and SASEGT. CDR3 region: CASSEAGRDQPQHF. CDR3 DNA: TGTGCCAGCAGTGAAGCGGGGAGAGATCAGCCCCAGCATTTT.

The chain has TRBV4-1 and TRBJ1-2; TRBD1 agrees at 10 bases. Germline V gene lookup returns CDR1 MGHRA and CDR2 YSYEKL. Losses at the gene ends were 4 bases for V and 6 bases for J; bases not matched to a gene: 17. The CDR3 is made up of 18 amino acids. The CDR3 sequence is CASSRSKGGTGDFDGYTF. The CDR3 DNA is TGCGCCAGCAGCCGGTCAAAGGGGGGGACAGGGGATTTCGATGGCTACACCTTC.

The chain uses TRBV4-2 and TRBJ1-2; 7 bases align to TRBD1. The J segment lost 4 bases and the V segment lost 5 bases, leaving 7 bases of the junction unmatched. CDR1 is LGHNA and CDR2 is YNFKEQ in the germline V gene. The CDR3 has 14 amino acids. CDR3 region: CASSFGQGGYGYTF. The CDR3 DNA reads TGTGCCAGCAGCTTTGGGCAGGGGGGCTATGGCTACACCTTC.

CDR3 region: CASSLQGARTEAFF. Written as DNA, the CDR3 is TGTGCCAGCAGTTTACAGGGGGCTAGGACTGAAGCTTTCTTT. The rearrangement links TRBV7-2 to TRBJ1-1, with TRBD1 identical over 9 bases. This CDR3 region has 14 residues. Germline V gene lookup returns CDR1 SGHTA and CDR2 FQGNSA. The junction had 7 bases not matched to a gene; V was cut back by 6 bases and J by 5 bases.

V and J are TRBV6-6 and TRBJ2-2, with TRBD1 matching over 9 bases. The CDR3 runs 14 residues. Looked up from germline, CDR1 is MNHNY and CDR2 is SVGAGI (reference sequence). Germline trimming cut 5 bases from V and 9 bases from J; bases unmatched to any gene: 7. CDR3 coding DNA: TGTGCCAGCAGTGGACAGGGGTCTGGCCGGGAGCTGTTTTTT. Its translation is CASSGQGSGRELFF.

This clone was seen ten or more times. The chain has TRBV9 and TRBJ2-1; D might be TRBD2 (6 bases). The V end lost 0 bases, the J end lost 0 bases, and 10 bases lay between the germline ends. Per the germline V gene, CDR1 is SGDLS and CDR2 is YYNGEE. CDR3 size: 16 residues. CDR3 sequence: CASSVGGGFSYNEQFF. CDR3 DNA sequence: TGTGCCAGCAGCGTAGGTGGAGGGTTCTCCTACAATGAGCAGTTCTTC.

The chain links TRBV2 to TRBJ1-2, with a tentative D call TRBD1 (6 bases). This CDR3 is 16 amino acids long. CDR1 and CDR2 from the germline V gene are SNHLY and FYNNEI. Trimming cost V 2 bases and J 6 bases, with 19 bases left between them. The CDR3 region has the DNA TGTGCCAGCAGTGAAACTCGCGGGGGGCAATTTGATGGCTACACCTTC. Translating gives CASSETRGGQFDGYTF. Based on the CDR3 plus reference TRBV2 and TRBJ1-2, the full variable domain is EPEVTQTPSHQVTQMGQEVILRCVPISNHLYFYWYRQILGQKVEFLVSFYNNEISEKSEIFDDQFSVERPDGSNFTLKIRSTKLEDSAMYFCASSETRGGQFDGYTFGSGTRLTVV.